This passage covers 31 T cell receptor beta chains from one sample sequenced in a study of T cells in Graves' hyperthyroidism and ophthalmopathy. Amplification of TCR beta CDR3 regions used RNA as the template. The HTBI set primed first-round TCR CDR3 RT-PCR. TCRdb reprocessed the multiplex PCR reads with MiXCR, giving one entry per CDR3 protein. The sample records about 150,000 distinct CDR3 sequences, approximately 20% being singletons. The source material was blood. These receptors came from a woman aged 45-59 years with Graves' hyperthyroidism that later progressed to Graves' ophthalmopathy.

This clonotype has at least ten counts. The V gene is TRBV3-1, the J gene TRBJ2-1; 11 bases fit TRBD1. J lost 9 bases, V lost 2 bases, and 6 bases had no gene match. Germline CDR1 is LGHDT and CDR2 is YNNKEL (reference sequence). The CDR3 totals 15 residues. This CDR3 is CASSQTRTGGSEQFF. In DNA form, the CDR3 reads TGTGCCAGCAGCCAAACTCGGACAGGGGGCAGTGAGCAGTTCTTC.

The gene calls are TRBV29-1 and TRBJ2-1, with 9 bases identical to TRBD1. CDR3 length: 15 amino acids. V lost 2 bases and J lost 6; bases outside the gene matches: 8. Germline values: CDR1 SQVTM, CDR2 ANQGSEA. DNA for the CDR3: TGCAGCGTTGAAAAGGGCGTGGGACAGGGCAATGAGCAGTTCTTC. Protein: CSVEKGVGQGNEQFF.

The table lists this clonotype with many counts. V is TRBV2 and J is TRBJ1-6; weak D call: TRBD1 (6 bases). Germline V gives CDR1 SNHLY, CDR2 FYNNEI. This CDR3 is 14 amino acids long. The V end lost 2 bases, the J end lost 10 bases, and 12 bases lay between the germline ends. CDR3: CASSELGARSPLHF. CDR3 DNA: TGTGCCAGCAGTGAACTGGGGGCTAGGTCACCCCTCCACTTT.

Many counts were recorded for this clonotype. V gene TRBV28 combines with J gene TRBJ1-6; no firm D call. The germline V gene encodes CDR1 MDHEN and CDR2 SYDVKM. Trimming removed 0 bases at V and 8 bases at J, with 8 bases between. The CDR3 totals 14 residues. CDR3 in DNA: TGTGCCAGCAGTTTATGGGGGTCCGATTCACCCCTCCACTTT. Its translation is CASSLWGSDSPLHF. Full variable domain (missing parts from reference TRBV28 and TRBJ1-6): DVKVTQSSRYLVKRTGEKVFLECVQDMDHENMFWYRQDPGLGLRLIYFSYDVKMKEKGDIPEGYSVSREKKERFSLILESASTNQTSMYLCASSLWGSDSPLHFGNGTRLTVT.

This clonotype was found many times. The chain has TRBV20-1 and TRBJ2-3; no definite D call. Trimming cost V 3 bases and J 3 bases, with 10 bases left between them. The CDR3 has 13 amino acids. Germline V gene lookup returns CDR1 DFQATT and CDR2 SNEGSKA (reference sequence). The CDR3 loop is CSARLPATDTQYF. CDR3 DNA sequence: TGCAGTGCTAGGCTCCCAGCGACAGATACGCAGTATTTT.

Many counts were recorded for this clonotype. The chain has TRBV12-3 or TRBV12-4 and TRBJ2-7; 10 nucleotides align to TRBD2. V shed 5 bases, J shed 1 base, and the junction held 8 bases outside the gene matches. The CDR3 loop spans 16 amino acids. CDR3 sequence: CASSRSSGSRSYEQYF. The DNA of the CDR3 is TGTGCCAGCAGTCGGTCTAGCGGGAGTAGGTCCTACGAGCAGTACTTC.

V gene TRBV9 combines with J gene TRBJ2-3; D is perhaps TRBD1 (6 bases). The germline V and J ends were trimmed by 6 bases and 0 bases, with 11 bases remaining between them. CDR1 is SGDLS and CDR2 is YYNGEE in the germline V gene. The length of the CDR3 is 14 residues. The CDR3 loop reads CASTPGDSTDTQYF. In nucleotides, the CDR3 is TGTGCCAGCACCCCAGGGGACAGCACAGATACGCAGTATTTT.

The chain couples TRBV3-1 to TRBJ2-5, with D tentatively TRBD1 (6 bases). Germline V gene lookup returns CDR1 LGHDT and CDR2 YNNKEL (reference sequence). V lost 8 bases and J 4 bases, leaving 17 bases between the germline ends. CDR3 size: 14 residues. CDR3 sequence: CASGTRGWGETQYF. The CDR3 DNA reads as TGTGCCAGCGGGACAAGGGGGTGGGGAGAGACCCAGTACTTC.

In regard to this clonotype: A clone one base away is much larger, so this may be a read error. The V gene is TRBV9, the J gene TRBJ1-1; 11 bases fit TRBD1. The J segment lost 8 bases and the V segment lost 0 bases, leaving 3 bases of the junction unmatched. Germline loops: CDR1 SGDLS, CDR2 YYNGEE. The CDR3 loop spans 14 amino acids. The chain's CDR3 is CASSVEGTGGEAFF. In DNA form, the CDR3 reads TGTGCCAGCAGCGTAGAGGGGACAGGGGGAGAAGCTTTCTTT.

The rearrangement uses TRBV20-1 and TRBJ2-1, with TRBD2 matching over 12 bases. Germline lookup yields CDR1 DFQATT and CDR2 SNEGSKA (reference sequence). J lost 8 bases, V lost 6 bases, and 14 bases had no gene match. This CDR3 contains 16 residues. The CDR3 loop is CSAAELTSGRGHEQFF. The DNA for the CDR3 is TGCAGTGCGGCCGAACTGACTAGCGGGAGAGGTCATGAGCAGTTCTTC.

This clonotype was picked up many times. CDR3: CASSPPGTSGQHNEQFF. The CDR3 coding sequence is TGTGCCAGCAGCCCCCCCGGGACTAGCGGACAACACAATGAGCAGTTCTTC. This chain uses TRBV3-1 with TRBJ2-1, with 11 bases lining up with TRBD2. The CDR3 length is 17 residues. The germline V gene has CDR1 LGHDT and CDR2 YNNKEL (reference sequence). V shed 4 bases, J shed 5 bases, and the junction held 10 bases outside the gene matches.

In this sample, this clonotype turned up a few times. The rearrangement joins TRBV29-1 to TRBJ2-7; possibly TRBD1 for D (5 bases). Trimming shortened V by 4 bases and J by 4 bases, and 14 bases separated the two germline ends. CDR3 size: 13 residues. From germline, CDR1 is SQVTM and CDR2 ANQGSEA. CDR3 in amino acids: CSVVRQGSYEQYF. In DNA form, the CDR3 reads TGCAGCGTTGTAAGGCAGGGTAGTTACGAGCAGTACTTC.

This clonotype was counted many times. The chain combines TRBV12-3 or TRBV12-4 with TRBJ1-6; D not certain. Trimming left V 6 bases short and J 6 bases short, with 12 bases between. The CDR3 has 14 amino acids. CDR3 nucleotide sequence: TGTGCCAGCAGCCGCAGTAGCGTTAATTCACCCCTCCACTTT. Translated, it gives CASSRSSVNSPLHF.

This clonotype was counted at least ten times. The chain links TRBV10-2 to TRBJ2-3; maybe TRBD2 (5 bases). Germline assignment: CDR1 WSHSY and CDR2 SAAADI. The CDR3 is made up of 16 amino acids. Trimming pared 2 bases from V and 2 bases from J, leaving 14 bases between. The CDR3 DNA sequence: TGCGCCAGCAGTGAGGGATTAGAGCGGTCCACAGATACGCAGTATTTT. Its protein product is CASSEGLERSTDTQYF.

This clonotype has ten or more counts. The chain is built from TRBV6-2 or TRBV6-3 and TRBJ2-1; 10 bases align to TRBD2. There are 15 residues in the CDR3. V lost 6 bases, J lost 1 base, and 3 bases stayed unmatched. Germline CDR1 is MNHEY and CDR2 is SVGEGT. The CDR3 protein is CASRWGLASYNEQFF. For the CDR3, the DNA is TGTGCCAGCAGATGGGGACTAGCGTCCTACAATGAGCAGTTCTTC.

This clonotype has a count of ten or more. The V gene is TRBV6-1, the J gene TRBJ2-1; D is possibly TRBD1 (7 bases). Germline V CDR1 and CDR2: MNHNS, SASEGT. Trimming took off 6 bases at V and 1 base at J, with 10 bases between the two ends. CDR3 length: 14 residues. The CDR3: CASRAGGSYNEQFF. DNA of the CDR3: TGTGCCAGCAGGGCAGGGGGGTCCTACAATGAGCAGTTCTTC.

The table lists this clonotype with many counts. V and J are TRBV3-1 and TRBJ1-2, with D tentatively TRBD1 (6 bases). CDR1 and CDR2 from the germline V gene are LGHDT and YNNKEL (reference sequence). Trimming removed 9 bases at V and 5 bases at J, with 22 bases between. This CDR3 spans 15 amino acids. CDR3 nucleotides: TGTGCCAGTTCTACAACTGGACAGTCTTCTTATGGCTACACCTTC. It specifies CASSTTGQSSYGYTF.

Points on this clonotype: A much larger clone is a single base away; this may be a read error. The V call is TRBV7-9, the J call TRBJ1-2; the D gene is possibly TRBD1 (6 bases). The CDR3 consists of 13 residues. CDR1 SEHNR and CDR2 FQNEAQ come from the germline V gene (reference sequence). Trimming took off 5 bases at V and 2 bases at J, with 9 bases between the two ends. The CDR3 region has the DNA TGTGCCAGCAGCCCGGGGGCAAACTATGGCTACACCTTC. This translates into CASSPGANYGYTF.

This clonotype was counted ten times or more. This chain links TRBV7-8 with TRBJ2-7, with unresolved D. This CDR3 region has 13 residues. V lost 5 bases, J lost 1 base, and 9 bases lay in between. Germline V gene lookup returns CDR1 SGHVS and CDR2 FQNEAQ. The CDR3 DNA reads TGTGCCAGCAGCGTTGGGTTATCCTACGAGCAGTACTTC. Protein sequence: CASSVGLSYEQYF.

There are a few counts of this clonotype. CDR3 region: CAWMAGAYEQYF. CDR3 nucleotides: TGTGCCTGGATGGCAGGAGCCTACGAGCAGTACTTC. The chain joins TRBV30 to TRBJ2-7; the D is unclear. Germline loops: CDR1 GTSNPN, CDR2 SVGIG (reference sequence). CDR3 size: 12 residues. V was pared by 4 bases and J by 2 bases, with 9 bases between. Full variable domain (outside the CDR3, taken from reference TRBV30 and TRBJ2-7): SQTIHQWPATLVQPVGSPLSLECTVEGTSNPNLYWYRQAAGRGLQLLFYSVGIGQISSEVPQNLSASRPQDRQFILSSKKLLLSDSGFYLCAWMAGAYEQYFGPGTRLTVT.

This clonotype has at least ten counts. This chain joins TRBV7-9 and TRBJ1-5; no definite D call. The CDR3 runs to 13 residues. Between the trimmed V and J ends, which lost 1 base and 6 bases, there was a span of 7 bases. The germline V gene encodes CDR1 SEHNR and CDR2 FQNEAQ (reference sequence). The CDR3 DNA sequence: TGTGCCAGCAGCTTAGGGGGAAGTCAGCCCCAGCATTTT. Its translation is CASSLGGSQPQHF.

The rearrangement links TRBV12-5 to TRBJ2-7; D might be TRBD1 or TRBD2, each matching 5 bases. Germline loops: CDR1 LGHNT, CDR2 FRNRAP. V was shortened by 1 base and J by 7 bases, with 14 bases between the two germline ends. This CDR3 is 14 amino acids long. Here the CDR3 reads CASGLEGTPGEQYF. Here the CDR3 DNA reads TGTGCTAGTGGTTTGGAAGGGACCCCCGGTGAGCAGTACTTC.

The sample holds many counts of this clonotype. The chain combines TRBV7-9 with TRBJ2-1; 11 nucleotides match TRBD2. CDR1 is SEHNR, CDR2 FQNEAQ, per germline (reference sequence). CDR3 length: 13 residues. The junction had 1 base not matched to a gene; V was cut back by 6 bases and J by 6 bases. CDR3: CASRTSGGNEQFF. The CDR3 DNA sequence: TGTGCCAGCAGAACTAGCGGGGGCAATGAGCAGTTCTTC. The variable domain in full, with the rest retrieved from reference TRBV7-9 and TRBJ2-1, is DTGVSQNPRHKITKRGQNVTFRCDPISEHNRLYWYRQTLGQGPEFLTYFQNEAQLEKSRLLSDRFSAERPKGSFSTLEIQRTEQGDSAMYLCASRTSGGNEQFFGPGTRLTVL.

This clonotype was seen at least ten times. The chain has TRBV18 and TRBJ2-5, with 7 bases aligning to TRBD1. CDR3 length: 13 amino acids. CDR1 and CDR2 from the germline V gene are KGHSH and LQKENI. V was pared by 1 base and J by 4 bases, with 0 bases of the junction left unmatched. The CDR3 reads CASSPRQGETQYF. The CDR3 nucleotides read TGTGCCAGCTCACCACGACAGGGAGAGACCCAGTACTTC.

This clonotype turned up a few times. This rearrangement joins TRBV5-1 to TRBJ2-2; weak D call: TRBD1 (7 bases). The CDR3 contains 17 residues. The ends were cut back, 3 bases at V and 11 bases at J, with 26 bases in the middle. Germline values: CDR1 SGHRS, CDR2 YFSETQ. This chain's CDR3 is CASSSPRDSLLVGELFF. The CDR3, as DNA: TGCGCCAGCAGCTCCCCGCGGGACAGCCTACTTGTAGGAGAGCTGTTTTTT. Combining the CDR3 with reference TRBV5-1 and TRBJ2-2 gives the whole variable domain KAGVTQTPRYLIKTRGQQVTLSCSPISGHRSVSWYQQTPGQGLQFLFEYFSETQRNKGNFPGRFSGRQFSNSRSEMNVSTLELGDSALYLCASSSPRDSLLVGELFFGEGSRLTVL.

The chain has TRBV7-9 and TRBJ2-3, with 7 bases fitting TRBD1. The V gene end was trimmed by 8 bases and the J gene end by 3 bases; junction bases not matched to a gene: 5. Germline CDR1 reads SEHNR; CDR2 reads FQNEAQ (reference sequence). The CDR3 is 13 residues long. The CDR3 spells CASGDRATDTQYF. The CDR3, as DNA: TGTGCCAGCGGTGACAGGGCGACAGATACGCAGTATTTT.

This sequence joins TRBV19 and TRBJ2-3; TRBD2 matches 8 bases. V gave up 5 bases and J gave up 4 bases; unmatched junction bases: 5. CDR1 and CDR2 from the germline V gene are LNHDA and SQIVND (reference sequence). The CDR3 consists of 14 residues. The CDR3 DNA sequence: TGTGCCAGTAGTCCCCAGGGACTAGCAGATACGCAGTATTTT. Its translation: CASSPQGLADTQYF.

The gene calls are TRBV2 and TRBJ1-2, with D tentatively TRBD1 (5 bases). The V gene lost 8 bases and the J gene lost 2 bases, with 9 bases spanning the gap. Germline CDR1 SNHLY, CDR2 FYNNEI. CDR3 length: 12 residues. CDR3 bases: TGTGCCAGCGGGGCTCTCAACTATGGCTACACCTTC. Translating it yields CASGALNYGYTF.

The rearrangement uses TRBV6-2 or TRBV6-3 and TRBJ2-3; no firm D call. This CDR3 comprises 16 residues. With 5 bases removed from V and 7 bases from J, the gap between germline ends came to 22 bases. Germline CDR1 MNHEY, CDR2 SVGEGT. CDR3 nucleotide sequence: TGTGCCAGCAGTGACGTCGGGCAGTACCCTCTCAATACGCAGTATTTT. Translating it yields CASSDVGQYPLNTQYF.

The CDR3 loop reads CASRTGLLSSYNEQFF. CDR3 coding DNA: TGTGCCAGCAGAACGGGACTCCTGAGCTCCTACAATGAGCAGTTCTTC. The chain is built from TRBV28 and TRBJ2-1; tentatively, D is TRBD2 (6 bases). The CDR3 extends over 16 amino acids. Deletions cut 6 bases from V and 0 bases from J, with 15 bases between. CDR1 and CDR2 from the germline V gene are MDHEN and SYDVKM.

On this clonotype itself: The conserved phenylalanine or tryptophan is not found at the CDR3 terminus, so this likely reflects a read error. The chain employs TRBV12-3 or TRBV12-4 and TRBJ1-2; the D gene is possibly TRBD1 (5 bases). V lost 6 bases and J 3 bases, leaving 8 bases between the germline ends. The CDR3 totals 12 residues. CDR3 DNA: TGTGCCAGCAGGTCAGGGCACTATGGCTACACCCTC. This sequence encodes CASRSGHYGYTL.